This TCR beta chain was captured in a study of blood T cell repertoires in COVID-19. Background on the study: Sources were T cells, B-cell-depleted T cells, or PBMCs; the material itself was cDNA or gDNA.

TCRdb's copy holds only in-frame clones and misses some; the assay was immunoSEQ multiplex PCR. Here the sample spans 300,000 to 350,000 clones, about 90% being singletons. All enrollees were about 18 to 95 years old and from about two dozen US areas. Assignment of participants to cohorts was predicated upon participant-reported clinical history. The ends lost 3 bases at V and 3 bases at J; junction bases unmatched: 9. There are 16 residues in the CDR3. Germline assignment: CDR1 SGDLS and CDR2 YYNGEE. The chain carries TRBV9 and TRBJ2-1; 7 positions match TRBD2. This receptor was taken from a woman aged 18-30 years with acute COVID-19. Sequencing was carried out using PBMCs or T cells enriched from blood (not recorded which). In nucleotides, the CDR3 is TGTGCCAGCAGCGACTTTACCGGGACTAACTACAATGAGCAGTTCTTC. It encodes CASSDFTGTNYNEQFF.